The source of this TCR beta chain is a study of beta chain features in type 1 diabetes. Sequencing targeted expressed TCRB transcripts, as all isolated RNA had been reverse transcribed. Data came from immunoSEQ multiplex PCR; TCRdb stores just in-frame clones and leaves some out. The sample shows about 160,000 clones, approximately 9.9% of them seen only once. In total, each donor contributed a single heparinised blood draw that averaged about 120 mL. V shed 2 bases and J 7 bases; nucleotides not matched to a gene: 10. The length of the CDR3 is 14 residues. Germline-derived CDR1 and CDR2 are SQVTM and ANQGSEA.

This TCR was sampled from a young woman in good health. Material for sequencing was central memory CD4+ T cells from blood. The V call is TRBV29-1, the J call TRBJ1-2; 7 bases match TRBD1. The CDR3 DNA sequence: TGCAGCGTTGAAAGGGACAGCCGGGGCGGTGGCTACACCTTC. It encodes CSVERDSRGGGYTF. The whole variable domain, remainder taken from reference TRBV29-1 and TRBJ1-2, is SAVISQKPSRDICQRGTSLTIQCQVDSQVTMMFWYRQQPGQSLTLIATANQGSEATYESGFVIDKFPISRPNLTFSTLTVSNMSPEDSSIYLCSVERDSRGGGYTFGSGTRLTVV.